Listed here is a single T cell receptor (beta chain). The record originates from a study of cytomegalovirus exposure and HLA in healthy donors. Germline loops: CDR1 LGHNT, CDR2 FRNRAP. This CDR3 region has 14 residues. V lost 1 base and J lost 1, with 7 bases in between. It was with 60 Vbeta and 13 Jbeta primers that the PCR ran. Method: immunoSEQ multiplex PCR; TCRdb's copy keeps in-frame clones and lacks some. The table includes fewer than 200,000 clones, more than 70% detected once. The rearrangement uses TRBV12-5 and TRBJ2-5, with TRBD2 as a possible D gene (6 bases). The sequenced sample was PBMCs. The sequence came from a girl aged 5-17 years in good health and CMV-seronegative. CDR3 sequence: CASGLGGVQETQYF. CDR3 DNA sequence: TGTGCTAGTGGTTTGGGCGGGGTCCAAGAGACCCAGTACTTC. Full variable domain (missing parts from reference TRBV12-5 and TRBJ2-5): DARVTQTPRHKVTEMGQEVTMRCQPILGHNTVFWYRQTMMQGLELLAYFRNRAPLDDSGMPKDRFSAEMPDATLATLKIQPSEPRDSAVYFCASGLGGVQETQYFGPGTRLLVL.